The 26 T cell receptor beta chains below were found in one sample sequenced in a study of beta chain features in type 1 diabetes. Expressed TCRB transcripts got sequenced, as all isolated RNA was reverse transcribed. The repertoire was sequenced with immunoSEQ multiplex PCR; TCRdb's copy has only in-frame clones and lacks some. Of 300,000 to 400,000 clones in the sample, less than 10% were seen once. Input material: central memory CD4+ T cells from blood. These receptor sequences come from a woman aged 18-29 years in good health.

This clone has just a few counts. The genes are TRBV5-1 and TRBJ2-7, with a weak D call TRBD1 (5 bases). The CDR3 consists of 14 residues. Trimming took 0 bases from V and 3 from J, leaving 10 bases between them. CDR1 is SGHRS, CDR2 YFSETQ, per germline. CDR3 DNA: TGCGCCAGCAGCTTGGCCGACGACAGCTACGAGCAGTACTTC. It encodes CASSLADDSYEQYF.

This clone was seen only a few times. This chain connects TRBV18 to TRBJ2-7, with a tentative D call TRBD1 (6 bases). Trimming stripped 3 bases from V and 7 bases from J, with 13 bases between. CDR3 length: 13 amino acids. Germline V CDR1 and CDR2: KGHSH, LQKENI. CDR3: CASSPVGGGEQYF. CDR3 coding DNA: TGTGCCAGCTCACCCGTAGGGGGTGGTGAGCAGTACTTC.

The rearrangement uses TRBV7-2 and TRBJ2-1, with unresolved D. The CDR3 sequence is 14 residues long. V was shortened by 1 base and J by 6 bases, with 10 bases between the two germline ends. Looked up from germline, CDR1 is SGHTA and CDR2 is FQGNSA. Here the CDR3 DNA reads TGTGCCAGCAGCTTAGTTAGATCCGTCAATGAGCAGTTCTTC. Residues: CASSLVRSVNEQFF.

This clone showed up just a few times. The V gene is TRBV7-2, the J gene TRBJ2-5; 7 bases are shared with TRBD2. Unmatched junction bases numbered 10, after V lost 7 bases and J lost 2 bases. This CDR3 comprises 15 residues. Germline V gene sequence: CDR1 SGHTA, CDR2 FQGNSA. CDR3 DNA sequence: TGTGCCAGCAACCACGGACTAGGAAAGCAAGAGACCCAGTACTTC. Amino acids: CASNHGLGKQETQYF.

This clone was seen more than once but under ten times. The CDR3, as DNA: TGCGCCAGCAGCTTGGAGGGCAGAACCTACGAGCAGTACTTC. It specifies CASSLEGRTYEQYF. V gene TRBV5-1 combines with J gene TRBJ2-7; D is unclear. Germline V gene sequence: CDR1 SGHRS, CDR2 YFSETQ. This CDR3 contains 14 residues. Deletions cut 0 bases from V and 2 bases from J, with 9 bases between.

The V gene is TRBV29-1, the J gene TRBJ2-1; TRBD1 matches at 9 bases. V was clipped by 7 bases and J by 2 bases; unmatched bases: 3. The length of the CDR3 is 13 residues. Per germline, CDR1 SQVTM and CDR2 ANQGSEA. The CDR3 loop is CSADRGAYNEQFF. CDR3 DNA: TGCAGCGCTGACAGGGGGGCCTACAATGAGCAGTTCTTC.

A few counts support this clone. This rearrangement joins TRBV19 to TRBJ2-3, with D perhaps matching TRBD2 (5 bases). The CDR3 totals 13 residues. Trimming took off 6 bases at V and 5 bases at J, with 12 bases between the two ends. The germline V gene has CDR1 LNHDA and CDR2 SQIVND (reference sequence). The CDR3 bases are TGTGCCAGTAGCCTAGCTCGGCTAGATACGCAGTATTTT. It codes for CASSLARLDTQYF.

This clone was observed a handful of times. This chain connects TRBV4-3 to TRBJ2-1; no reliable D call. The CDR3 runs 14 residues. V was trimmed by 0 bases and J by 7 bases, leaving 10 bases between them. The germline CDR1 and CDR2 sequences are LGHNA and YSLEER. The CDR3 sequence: CASSQDPFTNEQFF. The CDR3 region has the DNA TGCGCCAGCAGCCAAGATCCATTTACTAATGAGCAGTTCTTC.

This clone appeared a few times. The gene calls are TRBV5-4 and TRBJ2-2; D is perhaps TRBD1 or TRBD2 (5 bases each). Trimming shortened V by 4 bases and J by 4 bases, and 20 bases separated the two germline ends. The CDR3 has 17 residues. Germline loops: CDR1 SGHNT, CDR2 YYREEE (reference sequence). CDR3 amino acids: CASSGTGALRGTGELFF. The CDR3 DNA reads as TGTGCCAGCAGCGGGACCGGGGCCCTTAGGGGCACCGGGGAGCTGTTTTTT.

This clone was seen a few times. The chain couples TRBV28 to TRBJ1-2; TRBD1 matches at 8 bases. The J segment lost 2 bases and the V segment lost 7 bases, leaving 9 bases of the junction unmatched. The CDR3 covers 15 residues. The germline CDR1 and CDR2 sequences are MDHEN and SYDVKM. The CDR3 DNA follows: TGTGCCAGCACCACCTGGGACAGGAAGAACTATGGCTACACCTTC. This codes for CASTTWDRKNYGYTF.

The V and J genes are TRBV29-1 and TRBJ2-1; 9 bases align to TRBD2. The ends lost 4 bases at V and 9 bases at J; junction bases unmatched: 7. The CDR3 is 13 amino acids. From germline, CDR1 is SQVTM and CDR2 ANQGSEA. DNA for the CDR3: TGCAGCGTTGCACCTAGCGGGAAAGGTGAGCAGTTCTTC. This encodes CSVAPSGKGEQFF.

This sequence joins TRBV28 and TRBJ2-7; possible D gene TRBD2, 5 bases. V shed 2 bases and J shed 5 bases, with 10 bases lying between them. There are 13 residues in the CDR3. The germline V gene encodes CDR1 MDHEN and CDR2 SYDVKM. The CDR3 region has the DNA TGTGCCAGCAGTTTAGCGGGCATCGACGAGCAGTACTTC. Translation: CASSLAGIDEQYF.

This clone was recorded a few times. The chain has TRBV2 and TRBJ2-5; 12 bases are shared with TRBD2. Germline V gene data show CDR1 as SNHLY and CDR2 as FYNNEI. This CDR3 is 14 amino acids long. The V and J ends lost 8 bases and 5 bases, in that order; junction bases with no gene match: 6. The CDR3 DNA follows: TGTGCCAGCGCTGGACTAGCGGGAAAGGAGACCCAGTACTTC. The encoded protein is CASAGLAGKETQYF. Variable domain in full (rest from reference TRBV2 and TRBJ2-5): EPEVTQTPSHQVTQMGQEVILRCVPISNHLYFYWYRQILGQKVEFLVSFYNNEISEKSEIFDDQFSVERPDGSNFTLKIRSTKLEDSAMYFCASAGLAGKETQYFGPGTRLLVL.

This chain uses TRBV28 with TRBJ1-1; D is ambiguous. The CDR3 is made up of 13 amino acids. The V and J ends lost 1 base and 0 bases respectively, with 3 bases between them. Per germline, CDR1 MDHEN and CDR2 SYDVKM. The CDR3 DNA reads TGTGCCAGCAGTTTATCAGTGAACACTGAAGCTTTCTTT. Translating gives CASSLSVNTEAFF.

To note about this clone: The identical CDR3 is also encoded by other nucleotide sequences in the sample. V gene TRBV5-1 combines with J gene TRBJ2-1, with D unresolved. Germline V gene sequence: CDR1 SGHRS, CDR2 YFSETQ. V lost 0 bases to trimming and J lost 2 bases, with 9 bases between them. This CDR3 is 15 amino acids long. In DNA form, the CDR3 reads TGCGCCAGCAGCTTGGGTGGCGGTACCTACAATGAGCAGTTCTTC. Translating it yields CASSLGGGTYNEQFF.

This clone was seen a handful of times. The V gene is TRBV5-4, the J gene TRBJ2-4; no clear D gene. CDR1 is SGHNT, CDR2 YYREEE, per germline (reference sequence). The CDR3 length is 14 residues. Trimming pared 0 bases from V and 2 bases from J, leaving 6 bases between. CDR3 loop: CASSLASTKNIQYF. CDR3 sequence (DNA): TGTGCCAGCAGCTTGGCCTCTACCAAAAACATTCAGTACTTC.

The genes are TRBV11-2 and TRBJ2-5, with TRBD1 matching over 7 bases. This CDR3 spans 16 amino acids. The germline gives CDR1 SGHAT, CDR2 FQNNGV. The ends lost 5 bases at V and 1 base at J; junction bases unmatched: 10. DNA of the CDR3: TGTGCCAGCAGCCTGTCAATGGGGACAGCCCAAGAGACCCAGTACTTC. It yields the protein CASSLSMGTAQETQYF.

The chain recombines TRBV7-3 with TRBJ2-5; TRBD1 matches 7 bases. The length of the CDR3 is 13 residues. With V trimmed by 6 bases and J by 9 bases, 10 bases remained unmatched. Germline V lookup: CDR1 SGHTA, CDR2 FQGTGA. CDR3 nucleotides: TGTGCCAGCAGTCGTGACAGGGCGGCGGCCCAGTACTTC. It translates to CASSRDRAAAQYF.

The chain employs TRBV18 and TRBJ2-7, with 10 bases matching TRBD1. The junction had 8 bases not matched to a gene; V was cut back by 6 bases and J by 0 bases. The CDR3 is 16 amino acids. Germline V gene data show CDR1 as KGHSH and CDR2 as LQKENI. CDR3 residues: CASSEGTGAGSYEQYF. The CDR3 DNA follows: TGTGCCAGCTCGGAGGGGACAGGGGCCGGCTCCTACGAGCAGTACTTC.

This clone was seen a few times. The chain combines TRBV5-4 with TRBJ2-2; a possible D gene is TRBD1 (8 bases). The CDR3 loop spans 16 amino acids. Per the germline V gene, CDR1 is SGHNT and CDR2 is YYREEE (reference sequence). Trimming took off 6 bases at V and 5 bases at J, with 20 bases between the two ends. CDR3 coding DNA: TGTGCCAGCAATAACAGGGGGGGAGATCGAACCGGGGAGCTGTTTTTT. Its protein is CASNNRGGDRTGELFF.

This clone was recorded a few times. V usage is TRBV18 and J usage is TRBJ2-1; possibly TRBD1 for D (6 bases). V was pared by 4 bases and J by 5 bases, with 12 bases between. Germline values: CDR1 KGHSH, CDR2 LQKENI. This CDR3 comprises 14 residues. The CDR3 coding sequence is TGTGCCAGCTCACGACAGGAGGCCCACAATGAGCAGTTCTTC. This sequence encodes CASSRQEAHNEQFF.

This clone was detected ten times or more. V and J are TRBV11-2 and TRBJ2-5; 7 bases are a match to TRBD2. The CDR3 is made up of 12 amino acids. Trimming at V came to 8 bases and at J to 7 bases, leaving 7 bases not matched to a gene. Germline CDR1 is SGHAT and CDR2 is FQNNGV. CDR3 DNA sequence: TGTGCCAGCCGCGGGGGACTTTGGACCCAGTACTTC. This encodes CASRGGLWTQYF.

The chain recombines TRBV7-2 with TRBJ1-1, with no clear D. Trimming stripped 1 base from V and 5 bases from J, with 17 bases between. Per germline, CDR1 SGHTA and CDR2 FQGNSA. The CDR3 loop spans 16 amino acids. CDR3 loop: CASSLGRWNPGTEAFF. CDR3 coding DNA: TGTGCCAGCAGCTTAGGCCGCTGGAACCCCGGGACTGAAGCTTTCTTT.

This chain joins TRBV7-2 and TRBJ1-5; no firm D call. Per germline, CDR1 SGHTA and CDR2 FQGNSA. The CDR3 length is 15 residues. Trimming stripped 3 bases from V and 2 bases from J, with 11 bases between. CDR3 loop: CASSLSALRNQPQHF. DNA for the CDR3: TGTGCCAGCAGCTTGTCGGCACTTCGCAATCAGCCCCAGCATTTT.

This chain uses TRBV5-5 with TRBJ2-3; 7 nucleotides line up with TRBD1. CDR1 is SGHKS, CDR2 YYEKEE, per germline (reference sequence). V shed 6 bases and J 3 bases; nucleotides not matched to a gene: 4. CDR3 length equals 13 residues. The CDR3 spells CASIQQGTDTQYF. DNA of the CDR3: TGTGCCAGCATCCAACAGGGGACAGATACGCAGTATTTT.

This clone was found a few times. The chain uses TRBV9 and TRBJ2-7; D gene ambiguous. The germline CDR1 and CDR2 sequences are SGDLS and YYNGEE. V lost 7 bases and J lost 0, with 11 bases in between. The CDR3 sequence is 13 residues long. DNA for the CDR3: TGTGCCAGCGGGCCCGTGAGCTCCTACGAGCAGTACTTC. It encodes CASGPVSSYEQYF.